The 2 T cell receptor beta chains below were found in one sample sequenced in a study of T cell repertoires in cytomegalovirus infection. TCRdb re-called the reads with MiXCR, one entry per CDR3 protein. The sample lists a few hundred thousand distinct CDR3 sequences, about 23% occurring once. Source material: CD8+ T cells from PBMCs. The receptors were sampled from a human donor in good health (CMV status not recorded). Some clones in this sample may be carry-over from other donors' samples.

This chain connects TRBV28 to TRBJ2-5; 7 positions match TRBD2. The CDR3 is 15 amino acids. Losses at the gene ends were 2 bases for V and 3 bases for J; bases not matched to a gene: 6. Germline V lookup: CDR1 MDHEN, CDR2 SYDVKM. CDR3 in DNA: TGTGCCAGCAGTTTAAGTCGGCGGGAGAAAGAGACCCAGTACTTC. It yields the protein CASSLSRREKETQYF.

In its sample, this clonotype was seen a few times. This rearrangement joins TRBV5-4 to TRBJ2-5; TRBD1 is a possible D gene (6 bases). This CDR3 is built from 13 residues. V lost 6 bases to trimming and J lost 3 bases, with 12 bases between them. Germline values: CDR1 SGHNT, CDR2 YYREEE (reference sequence). Written as DNA, the CDR3 is TGTGCCAGCACCCCGCCAGGGGAAGAGACCCAGTACTTC. Its translation is CASTPPGEETQYF.